Each of the 12 T cell receptor beta chains below was sequenced from the same sample in a study of T cells after yellow fever vaccination. TCRdb independently ran MiXCR on the 5' RACE reads; one entry per CDR3 protein. Here the sample spans approximately 610,000 distinct CDR3 sequences, less than 20% being singletons. This sample comprised PBMCs, obtained around 5 days after the first yellow fever vaccination. The receptors originated from a man aged 18 to 35 who received the YFV17D yellow fever vaccine.

The CDR3 loop is CASSLVGATNEKLFF. CDR3 in DNA: TGTGCCAGCAGTTTAGTGGGCGCAACTAATGAAAAACTGTTTTTT. The chain couples TRBV27 to TRBJ1-4; D call uncertain. Trimming removed 2 bases from V and 0 bases from J, with 7 bases in between. Per the germline V gene, CDR1 is MNHEY and CDR2 is SMNVEV (reference sequence). The CDR3 contains 15 residues.

A remark on this clonotype: At one boundary the junction diverges from the germline segment, which might be a read error. The rearrangement joins TRBV12-3 or TRBV12-4 to TRBJ2-2; 11 bases are a match to TRBD2. This CDR3 has 16 amino acids. The DNA for the CDR3 is TGTGCCAGCAGTGTAGCGGGGGGGCTCGACACCGGGGAGCTGTTTTTT. It codes for CASSVAGGLDTGELFF.

This clonotype was seen only a few times. The rearrangement links TRBV5-6 to TRBJ1-5; 11 positions match TRBD1. This CDR3 has 15 amino acids. V was clipped by 1 base and J by 7 bases; unmatched bases: 4. CDR1 is SGHDT, CDR2 YYEEEE, per germline. CDR3 sequence: CASSLWTGGTQPQHF. The DNA for the CDR3 is TGTGCCAGCAGCTTGTGGACAGGGGGCACGCAGCCCCAGCATTTT.

The chain combines TRBV7-3 with TRBJ2-3, with 8 bases aligning to TRBD2. V was pared by 5 bases and J by 0 bases, with 10 bases of the junction left unmatched. CDR1 is SGHTA, CDR2 FQGTGA, per germline. This CDR3 comprises 17 residues. The CDR3 nucleotides read TGTGCCAGCAGCCCCAGCGGGGGATATCCTAGCACAGATACGCAGTATTTT. Translating it yields CASSPSGGYPSTDTQYF. Supplemented by reference TRBV7-3 and TRBJ2-3, the full variable domain reads GAGVSQTPSNKVTEKGKYVELRCDPISGHTALYWYRQSLGQGPEFLIYFQGTGAADDSGLPNDRFFAVRPEGSVSTLKIQRTERGDSAVYLCASSPSGGYPSTDTQYFGPGTRLTVL.

The chain couples TRBV10-3 to TRBJ2-1; 13 nucleotides agree with TRBD2. Germline V lookup: CDR1 ENHRY, CDR2 SYGVKD. Losses at the gene ends were 4 bases for V and 2 bases for J; bases not matched to a gene: 5. This CDR3 comprises 17 residues. The CDR3 region has the DNA TGTGCCATCAGTGGACTAGCGGGGGGAGGGGCCTACAATGAGCAGTTCTTC. This translates into CAISGLAGGGAYNEQFF.

This clonotype turned up a few times. The V call is TRBV12-3 or TRBV12-4, the J call TRBJ2-7, with 9 bases matching TRBD1. With V trimmed by 6 bases and J by 4 bases, 7 bases remained unmatched. CDR3 size: 14 residues. Here the CDR3 DNA reads TGTGCCAGCAGCGCCTGGGACAGGGTTTACGAGCAGTACTTC. Its protein product is CASSAWDRVYEQYF.

This clonotype was seen many times. The rearrangement joins TRBV29-1 to TRBJ2-1; the D is unclear. The length of the CDR3 is 12 residues. V was trimmed by 0 bases and J by 9 bases, leaving 9 bases between them. CDR1 and CDR2 (germline): SQVTM, ANQGSEA. CDR3 sequence reads: CSVEDRQLEQFF. The CDR3, as DNA: TGCAGCGTTGAAGATCGACAACTTGAGCAGTTCTTC.

The V and J genes are TRBV2 and TRBJ1-1; TRBD1 agrees at 9 bases. Germline CDR1 reads SNHLY; CDR2 reads FYNNEI. The CDR3 is 14 amino acids. Losses at the gene ends were 4 bases for V and 5 bases for J; bases not matched to a gene: 5. CDR3 sequence: CASSGGTGPTEAFF. CDR3 DNA sequence: TGTGCCAGCAGTGGGGGGACAGGGCCGACTGAAGCTTTCTTT.

V usage is TRBV7-2 and J usage is TRBJ2-3, with 10 bases lining up with TRBD1. Looked up from germline, CDR1 is SGHTA and CDR2 is FQGNSA. V lost 7 bases and J lost 8; bases outside the gene matches: 15. There are 16 residues in the CDR3. This CDR3 reads CASTFGQGGVFGTQYF. For the CDR3, the DNA is TGTGCCAGCACTTTCGGACAGGGGGGAGTATTTGGTACGCAGTATTTT.

CDR3 loop: CASSFGTGTSYEQYF. For the CDR3, the DNA is TGTGCCAGCAGCTTCGGGACAGGGACCTCCTACGAGCAGTACTTC. The chain employs TRBV5-6 and TRBJ2-7; TRBD1 matches 9 bases. V trimming: 2 bases; J trimming: 0 bases; junction bases outside the gene matches: 3. The CDR3 sequence is 15 residues long. The germline V gene encodes CDR1 SGHDT and CDR2 YYEEEE.

This chain uses TRBV5-1 with TRBJ1-2, with TRBD1 as a possible D gene (5 bases). The CDR3 runs 13 residues. Germline V lookup: CDR1 SGHRS, CDR2 YFSETQ. The CDR3 loop is CAIRDGTNYGYTF. The CDR3 nucleotides are TGCGCAATAAGGGATGGGACCAACTATGGCTACACCTTC.

This clonotype was observed at least ten times. The V and J genes are TRBV10-2 and TRBJ2-3, with 9 bases matching TRBD2. V lost 6 bases, J lost 2 bases, and 6 bases stayed unmatched. The CDR3 totals 15 residues. Germline assignment: CDR1 WSHSY and CDR2 SAAADI. In nucleotides, the CDR3 is TGCGCCAGCAGCGCTCTAGCGGGGCACACAGATACGCAGTATTTT. Protein product: CASSALAGHTDTQYF.